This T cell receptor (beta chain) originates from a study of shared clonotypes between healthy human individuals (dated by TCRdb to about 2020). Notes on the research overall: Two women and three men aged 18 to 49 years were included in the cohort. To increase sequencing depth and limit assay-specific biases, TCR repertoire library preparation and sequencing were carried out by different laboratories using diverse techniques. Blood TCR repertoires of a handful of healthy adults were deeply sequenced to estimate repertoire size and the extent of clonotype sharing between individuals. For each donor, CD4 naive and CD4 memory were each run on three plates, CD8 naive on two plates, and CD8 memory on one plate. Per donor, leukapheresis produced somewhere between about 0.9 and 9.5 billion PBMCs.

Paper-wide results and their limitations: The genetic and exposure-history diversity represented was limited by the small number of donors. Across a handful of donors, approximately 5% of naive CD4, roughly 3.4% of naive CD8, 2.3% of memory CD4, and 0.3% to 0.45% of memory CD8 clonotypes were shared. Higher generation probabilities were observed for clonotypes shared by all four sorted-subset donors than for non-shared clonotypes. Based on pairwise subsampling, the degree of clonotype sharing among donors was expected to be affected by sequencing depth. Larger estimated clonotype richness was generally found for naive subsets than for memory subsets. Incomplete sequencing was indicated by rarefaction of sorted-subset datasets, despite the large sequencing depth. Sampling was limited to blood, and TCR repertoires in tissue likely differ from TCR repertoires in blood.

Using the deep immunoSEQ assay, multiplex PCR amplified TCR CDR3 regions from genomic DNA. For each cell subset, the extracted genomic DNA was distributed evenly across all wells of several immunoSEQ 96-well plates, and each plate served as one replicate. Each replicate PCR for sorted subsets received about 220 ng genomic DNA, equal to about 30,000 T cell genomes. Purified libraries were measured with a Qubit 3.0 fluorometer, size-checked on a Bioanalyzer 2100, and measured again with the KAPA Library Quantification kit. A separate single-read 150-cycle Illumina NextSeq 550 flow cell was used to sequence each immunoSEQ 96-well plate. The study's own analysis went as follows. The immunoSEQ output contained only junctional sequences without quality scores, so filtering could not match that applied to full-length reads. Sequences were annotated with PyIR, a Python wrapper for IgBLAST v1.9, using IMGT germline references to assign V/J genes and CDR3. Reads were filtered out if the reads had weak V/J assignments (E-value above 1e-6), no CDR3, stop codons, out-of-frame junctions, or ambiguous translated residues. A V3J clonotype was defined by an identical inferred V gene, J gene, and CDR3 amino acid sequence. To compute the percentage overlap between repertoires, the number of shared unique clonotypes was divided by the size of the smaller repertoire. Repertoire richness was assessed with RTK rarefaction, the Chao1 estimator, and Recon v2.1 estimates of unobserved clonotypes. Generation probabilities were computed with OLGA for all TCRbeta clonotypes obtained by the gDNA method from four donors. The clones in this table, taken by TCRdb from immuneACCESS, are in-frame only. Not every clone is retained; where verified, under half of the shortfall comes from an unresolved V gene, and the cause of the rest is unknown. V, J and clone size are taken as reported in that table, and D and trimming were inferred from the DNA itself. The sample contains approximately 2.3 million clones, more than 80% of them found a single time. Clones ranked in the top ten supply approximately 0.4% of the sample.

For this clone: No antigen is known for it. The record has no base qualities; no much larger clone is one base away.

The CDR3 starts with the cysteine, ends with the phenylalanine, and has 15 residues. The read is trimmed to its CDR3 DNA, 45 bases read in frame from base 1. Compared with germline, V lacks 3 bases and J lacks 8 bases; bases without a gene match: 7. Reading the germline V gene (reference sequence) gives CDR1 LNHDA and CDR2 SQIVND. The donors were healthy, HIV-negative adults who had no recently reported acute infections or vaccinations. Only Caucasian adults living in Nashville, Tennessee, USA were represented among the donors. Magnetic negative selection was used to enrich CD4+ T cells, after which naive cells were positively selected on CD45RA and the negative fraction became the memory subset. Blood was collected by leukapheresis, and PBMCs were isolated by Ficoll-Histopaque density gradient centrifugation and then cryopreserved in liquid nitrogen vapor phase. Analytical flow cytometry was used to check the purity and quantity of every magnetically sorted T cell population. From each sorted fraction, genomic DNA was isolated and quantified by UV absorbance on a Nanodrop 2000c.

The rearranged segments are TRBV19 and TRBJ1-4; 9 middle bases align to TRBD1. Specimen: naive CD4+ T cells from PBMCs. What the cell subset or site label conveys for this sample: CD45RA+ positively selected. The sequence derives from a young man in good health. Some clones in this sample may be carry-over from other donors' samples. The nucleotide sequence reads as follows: TGTGCCAGTAGTATTACAGGGGGCGCACTGGAAAAACTGTTTTTT. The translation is CASSITGGALEKLFF.